This is a list of T cell receptor beta chains from one sample in a study of CD8+ T cells in alopecia areata. Sequenced by immunoSEQ multiplex PCR; TCRdb stores in-frame clones only, minus some. Here the sample spans roughly 120,000 clones, 35% to 45% being singletons. Material: CD4+ T cells sorted from blood. Source of these receptors: a human donor with alopecia areata. The conserved cysteine and the conserved F or W are not part of the CDR3 here.

v_call	j_call	cdr3_aa
TRBV6-5	TRBJ2-1	ASSLDRQTQF
TRBV30	TRBJ2-1	AWSPRNEQF
TRBV30	TRBJ2-1	AWRPQGGGYNEQF
TRBV18	TRBJ1-1	ASSDNRERTEAF
TRBV30	TRBJ1-5	AWSVMGQPQH
TRBV4-3	TRBJ2-1	ASSRSGGARDEQF
TRBV28	TRBJ2-1	ASSSFEQF
TRBV7-2	TRBJ2-3	ASSLGYGAADTQY
TRBV2	TRBJ2-2	ASSADRAAGELF
TRBV29-1	TRBJ2-3	SVEDWTSGTDTQY
TRBV7-6	TRBJ2-7	ASSLDGTGPYEQY
TRBV7-3	TRBJ2-3	ASSSWGSGRNEGDTQY
TRBV9	TRBJ2-3	ASSVENGNTQY
TRBV29-1	TRBJ2-5	SVEDIVRAGGTQY
TRBV29-1	TRBJ2-7	SVGQGVDEQY
TRBV30	TRBJ2-2	AWTTGTSGTGELF
TRBV28	TRBJ2-7	ASSLSFSEQY
TRBV30	TRBJ2-2	AWTRGNTGELF
TRBV29-1	TRBJ1-1	SVDTEAF
TRBV19	TRBJ2-5	ASSISLQETQY
TRBV5-1	TRBJ1-2	ASSLDSGYGYT
TRBV6-5	TRBJ2-2	ASSYSWNTGELF
TRBV28	TRBJ1-2	ASTEQGAGYGYT
TRBV29-1	TRBJ2-3	SVVIGTSGTDTQY
TRBV14	TRBJ1-1	ASRGNTEAF
TRBV5-6	TRBJ2-2	ASSRTGDDAGELF
TRBV20-1	TRBJ1-4	SARETEKLF
TRBV28	TRBJ2-1	ASSPRPPLAGGRYNEQF
TRBV25-1	TRBJ2-7	ASSESVPSYEQY
TRBV30	TRBJ2-5	AYSLGLAEQETQY
TRBV5-6	TRBJ2-1	ASTTGLAGGAGQF
TRBV15	TRBJ2-5	ATSRDLRKETQY
TRBV29-1	TRBJ1-2	SAGDRDYGYT
TRBV4-1	TRBJ2-7	ASSQDPRYRQY
TRBV29-1	TRBJ2-2	SYRATGELF
TRBV29-1	TRBJ1-3	SALGRGPGNTIY
TRBV2	TRBJ2-5	ASSESGSGDHLYQETQY
TRBV4-1	TRBJ2-3	ASSQTPLPADTQY
TRBV6-5	TRBJ1-2	ASSLGQTTNYGYT
TRBV27	TRBJ2-7	ASSRQGVGYEQY
TRBV30	TRBJ2-2	AWSVTRSGGELF
TRBV30	TRBJ2-6	ACAGTALSGANVLT